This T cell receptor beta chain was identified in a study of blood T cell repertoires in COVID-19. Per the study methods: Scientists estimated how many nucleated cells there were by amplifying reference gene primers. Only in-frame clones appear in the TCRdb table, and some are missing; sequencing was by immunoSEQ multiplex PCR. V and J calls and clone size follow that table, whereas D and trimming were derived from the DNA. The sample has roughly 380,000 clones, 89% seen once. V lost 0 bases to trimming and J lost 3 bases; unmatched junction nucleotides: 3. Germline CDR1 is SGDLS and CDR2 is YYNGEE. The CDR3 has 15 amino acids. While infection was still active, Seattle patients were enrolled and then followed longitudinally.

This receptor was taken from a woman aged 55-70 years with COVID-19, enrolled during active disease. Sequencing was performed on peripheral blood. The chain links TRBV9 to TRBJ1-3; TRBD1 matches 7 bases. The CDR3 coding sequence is TGTGCCAGCAGCGTAGCTCCAGGGGGTGGAAACACCATATATTTT. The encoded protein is CASSVAPGGGNTIYF. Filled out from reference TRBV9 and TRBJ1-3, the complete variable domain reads DSGVTQTPKHLITATGQRVTLRCSPRSGDLSVYWYQQSLDQGLQFLIQYYNGEERAKGNILERFSAQQFPDLHSELNLSSLELGDSALYFCASSVAPGGGNTIYFGEGSWLTVV.